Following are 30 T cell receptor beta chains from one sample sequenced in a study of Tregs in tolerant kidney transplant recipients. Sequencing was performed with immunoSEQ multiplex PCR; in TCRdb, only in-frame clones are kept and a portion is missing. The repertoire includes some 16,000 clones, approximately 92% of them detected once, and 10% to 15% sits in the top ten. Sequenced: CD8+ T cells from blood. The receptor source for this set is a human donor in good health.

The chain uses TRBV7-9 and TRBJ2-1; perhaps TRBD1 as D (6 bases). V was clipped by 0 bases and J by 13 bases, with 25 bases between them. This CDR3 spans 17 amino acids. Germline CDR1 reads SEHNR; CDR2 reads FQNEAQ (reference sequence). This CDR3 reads CASSLATAPTPGQGQFF. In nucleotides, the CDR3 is TGTGCCAGCAGCTTAGCGACGGCGCCGACGCCGGGACAAGGTCAGTTCTTC.

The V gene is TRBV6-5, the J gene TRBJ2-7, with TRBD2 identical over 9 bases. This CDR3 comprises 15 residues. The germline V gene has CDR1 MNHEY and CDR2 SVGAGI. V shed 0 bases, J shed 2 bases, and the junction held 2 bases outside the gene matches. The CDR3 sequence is CASSYSTSGTYEQYF. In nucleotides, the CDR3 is TGTGCCAGCAGTTACTCGACTAGCGGTACCTACGAGCAGTACTTC.

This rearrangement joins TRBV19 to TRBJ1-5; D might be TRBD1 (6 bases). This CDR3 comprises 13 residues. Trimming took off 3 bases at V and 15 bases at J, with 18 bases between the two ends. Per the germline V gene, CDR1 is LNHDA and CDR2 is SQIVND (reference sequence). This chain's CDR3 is CASSMRGGGSPHF. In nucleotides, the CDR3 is TGTGCCAGTAGTATGAGGGGGGGAGGCAGTCCGCATTTT.

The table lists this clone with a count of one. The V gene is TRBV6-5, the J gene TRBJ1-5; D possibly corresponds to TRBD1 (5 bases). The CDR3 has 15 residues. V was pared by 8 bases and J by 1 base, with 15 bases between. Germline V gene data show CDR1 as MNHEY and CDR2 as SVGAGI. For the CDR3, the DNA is TGTGCCAGCCTCACGCTGGGGGGGAGCAATCAGCCCCAGCATTTT. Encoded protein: CASLTLGGSNQPQHF.

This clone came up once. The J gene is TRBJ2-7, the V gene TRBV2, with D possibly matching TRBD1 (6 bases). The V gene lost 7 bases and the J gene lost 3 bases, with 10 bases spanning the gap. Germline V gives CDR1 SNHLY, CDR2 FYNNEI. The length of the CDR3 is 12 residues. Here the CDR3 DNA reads TGTGCCAGCAACAGGGTTGACTACGAGCAGTACTTC. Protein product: CASNRVDYEQYF. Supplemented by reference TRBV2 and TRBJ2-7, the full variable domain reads EPEVTQTPSHQVTQMGQEVILRCVPISNHLYFYWYRQILGQKVEFLVSFYNNEISEKSEIFDDQFSVERPDGSNFTLKIRSTKLEDSAMYFCASNRVDYEQYFGPGTRLTVT.

As DNA, the CDR3 is TGTGCCAGCAGCTTATATCCCCGCCCTTCGAACACCGGGGAGCTGTTTTTT. Amino acid sequence: CASSLYPRPSNTGELFF. V is TRBV11-2 and J is TRBJ2-2; no clear D. Germline CDR1 reads SGHAT; CDR2 reads FQNNGV. Between the trimmed V and J ends, which lost 2 bases and 0 bases, there was a span of 13 bases. The CDR3 spans 17 residues.

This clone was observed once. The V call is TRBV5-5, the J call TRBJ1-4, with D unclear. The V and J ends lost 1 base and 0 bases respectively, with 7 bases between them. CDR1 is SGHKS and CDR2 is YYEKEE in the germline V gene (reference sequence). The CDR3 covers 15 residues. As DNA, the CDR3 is TGTGCCAGCAGCTTGCGACCCGCAACTAATGAAAAACTGTTTTTT. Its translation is CASSLRPATNEKLFF.

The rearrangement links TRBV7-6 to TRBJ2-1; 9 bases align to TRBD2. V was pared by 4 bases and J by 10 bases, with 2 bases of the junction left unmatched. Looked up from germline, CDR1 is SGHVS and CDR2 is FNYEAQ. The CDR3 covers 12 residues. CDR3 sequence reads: CASSYLAGEQFF. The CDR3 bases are TGTGCCAGCAGCTACCTAGCGGGGGAGCAGTTCTTC.

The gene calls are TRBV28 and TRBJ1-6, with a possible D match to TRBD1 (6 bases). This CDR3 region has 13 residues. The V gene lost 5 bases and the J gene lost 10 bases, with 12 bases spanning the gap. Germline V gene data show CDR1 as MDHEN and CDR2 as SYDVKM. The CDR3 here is CASSPPGASPLHF. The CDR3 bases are TGTGCCAGCAGTCCCCCGGGGGCCTCACCCCTCCACTTT.

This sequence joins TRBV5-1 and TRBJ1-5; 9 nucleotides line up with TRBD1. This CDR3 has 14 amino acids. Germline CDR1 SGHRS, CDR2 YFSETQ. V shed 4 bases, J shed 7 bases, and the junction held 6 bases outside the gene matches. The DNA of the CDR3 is TGCGCCAGCAGCCCGGGACAGGGCTGGCAGCCCCAGCATTTT. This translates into CASSPGQGWQPQHF. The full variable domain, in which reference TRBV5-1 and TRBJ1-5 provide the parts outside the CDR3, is KAGVTQTPRYLIKTRGQQVTLSCSPISGHRSVSWYQQTPGQGLQFLFEYFSETQRNKGNFPGRFSGRQFSNSRSEMNVSTLELGDSALYLCASSPGQGWQPQHFGDGTRLSIL.

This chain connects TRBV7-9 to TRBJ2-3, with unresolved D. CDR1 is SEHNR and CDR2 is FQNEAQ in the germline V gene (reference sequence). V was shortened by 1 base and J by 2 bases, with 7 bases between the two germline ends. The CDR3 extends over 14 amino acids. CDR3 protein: CASSLGPNTDTQYF. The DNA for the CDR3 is TGTGCCAGCAGCTTAGGTCCAAACACAGATACGCAGTATTTT. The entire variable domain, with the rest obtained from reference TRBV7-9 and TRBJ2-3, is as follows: DTGVSQNPRHKITKRGQNVTFRCDPISEHNRLYWYRQTLGQGPEFLTYFQNEAQLEKSRLLSDRFSAERPKGSFSTLEIQRTEQGDSAMYLCASSLGPNTDTQYFGPGTRLTVL.

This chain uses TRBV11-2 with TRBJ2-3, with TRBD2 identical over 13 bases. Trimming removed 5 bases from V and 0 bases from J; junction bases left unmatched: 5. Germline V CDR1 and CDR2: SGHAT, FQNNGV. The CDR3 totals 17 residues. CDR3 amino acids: CASSRLAGGISTDTQYF. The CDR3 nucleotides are TGTGCCAGCAGCCGACTAGCGGGAGGTATAAGCACAGATACGCAGTATTTT.

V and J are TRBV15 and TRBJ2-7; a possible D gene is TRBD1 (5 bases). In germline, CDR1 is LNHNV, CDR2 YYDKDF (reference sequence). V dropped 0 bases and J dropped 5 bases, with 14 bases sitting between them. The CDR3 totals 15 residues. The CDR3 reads CATSRDMGLSHEQYF. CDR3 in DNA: TGTGCCACCAGCAGAGATATGGGGCTGAGTCACGAGCAGTACTTC.

The CDR3 reads CASSWAGNQPQHF. The CDR3 region has the DNA TGTGCCAGCAGCTGGGCGGGGAATCAGCCCCAGCATTTT. The chain combines TRBV7-2 with TRBJ1-5, with D hard to call. V was clipped by 4 bases and J by 4 bases, with 8 bases between them. The germline V gene has CDR1 SGHTA and CDR2 FQGNSA. The CDR3 loop spans 13 amino acids.

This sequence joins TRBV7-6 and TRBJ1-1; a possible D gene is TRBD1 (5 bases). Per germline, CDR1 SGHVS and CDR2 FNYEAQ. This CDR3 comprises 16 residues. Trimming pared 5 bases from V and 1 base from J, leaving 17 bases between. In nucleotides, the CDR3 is TGTGCCAGCAGCCGTACCGTAGACGGGGGGAACACTGAAGCTTTCTTT. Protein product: CASSRTVDGGNTEAFF.

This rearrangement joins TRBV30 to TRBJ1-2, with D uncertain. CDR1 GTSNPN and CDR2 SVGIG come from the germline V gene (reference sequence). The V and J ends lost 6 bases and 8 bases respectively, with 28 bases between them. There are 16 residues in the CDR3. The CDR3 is CACIPLTVLPRRGYTF. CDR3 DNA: TGTGCCTGCATTCCACTTACAGTTCTCCCCCGTAGAGGCTACACCTTC.

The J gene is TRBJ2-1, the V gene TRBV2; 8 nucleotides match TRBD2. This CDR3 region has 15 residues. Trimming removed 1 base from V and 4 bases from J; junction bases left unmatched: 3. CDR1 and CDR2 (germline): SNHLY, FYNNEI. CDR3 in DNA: TGTGCCAGCAGTGAAGTGACTAGCGCGTACAATGAGCAGTTCTTC. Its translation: CASSEVTSAYNEQFF.

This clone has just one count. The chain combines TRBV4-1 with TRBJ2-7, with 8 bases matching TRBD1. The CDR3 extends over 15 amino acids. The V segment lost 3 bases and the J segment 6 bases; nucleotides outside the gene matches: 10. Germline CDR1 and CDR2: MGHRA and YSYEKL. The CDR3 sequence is CASSHTTGDSREQYF. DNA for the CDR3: TGCGCCAGCAGCCACACGACAGGGGATTCACGCGAGCAGTACTTC.

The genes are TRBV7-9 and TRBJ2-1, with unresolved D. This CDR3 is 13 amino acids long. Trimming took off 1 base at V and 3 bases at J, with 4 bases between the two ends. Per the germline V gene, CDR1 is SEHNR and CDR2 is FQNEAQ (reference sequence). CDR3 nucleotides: TGTGCCAGCAGCTTAGTCCTCTACAATGAGCAGTTCTTC. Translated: CASSLVLYNEQFF.

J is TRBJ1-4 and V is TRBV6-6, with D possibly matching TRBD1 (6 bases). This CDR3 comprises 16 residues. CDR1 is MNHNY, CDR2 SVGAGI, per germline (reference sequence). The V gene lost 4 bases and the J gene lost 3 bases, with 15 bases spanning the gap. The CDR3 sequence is CASSWDILAANEKLFF. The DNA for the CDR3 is TGTGCCAGCAGTTGGGACATCCTTGCGGCTAATGAAAAACTGTTTTTT.

The CDR3 here is CATSRVTWWGNQPQHF. In DNA, the CDR3 is TGTGCCACCAGCAGGGTTACCTGGTGGGGCAATCAGCCCCAGCATTTT. The chain recombines TRBV15 with TRBJ1-5; D call uncertain. The CDR3 covers 16 residues. Germline-derived CDR1 and CDR2 are LNHNV and YYDKDF (reference sequence). V lost 3 bases to trimming and J lost 2 bases, with 14 bases between them.

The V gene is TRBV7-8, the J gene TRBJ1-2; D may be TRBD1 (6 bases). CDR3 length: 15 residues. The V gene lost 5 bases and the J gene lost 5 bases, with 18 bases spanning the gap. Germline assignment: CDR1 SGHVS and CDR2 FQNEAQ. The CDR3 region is CASSPEGGGGYGYTF. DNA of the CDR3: TGTGCCAGCAGCCCTGAGGGGGGAGGGGGTTATGGCTACACCTTC.

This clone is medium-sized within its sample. CDR3 in amino acids: CASSTQFAYSGANVLTF. The DNA for the CDR3 is TGTGCCAGTAGTACACAGTTCGCCTACTCTGGGGCCAACGTCCTGACTTTC. The V call is TRBV19, the J call TRBJ2-6; no definite D call. The germline gives CDR1 LNHDA, CDR2 SQIVND (reference sequence). The CDR3 consists of 17 residues. Deletions cut 4 bases from V and 0 bases from J, with 13 bases between.

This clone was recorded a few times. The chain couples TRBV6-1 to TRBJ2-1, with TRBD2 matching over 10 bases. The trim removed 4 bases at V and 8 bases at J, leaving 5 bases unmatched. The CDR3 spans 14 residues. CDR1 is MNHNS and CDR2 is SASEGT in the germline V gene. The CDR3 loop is CASSGSGGADEQFF. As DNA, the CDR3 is TGTGCCAGCAGTGGGAGCGGGGGGGCCGATGAGCAGTTCTTC.

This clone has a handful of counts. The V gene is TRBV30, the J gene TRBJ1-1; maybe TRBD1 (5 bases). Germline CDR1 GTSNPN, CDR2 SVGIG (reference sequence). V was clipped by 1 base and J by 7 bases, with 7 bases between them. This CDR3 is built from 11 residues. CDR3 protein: CAWSGQIEAFF. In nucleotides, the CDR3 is TGTGCCTGGAGTGGACAGATTGAAGCTTTCTTT.

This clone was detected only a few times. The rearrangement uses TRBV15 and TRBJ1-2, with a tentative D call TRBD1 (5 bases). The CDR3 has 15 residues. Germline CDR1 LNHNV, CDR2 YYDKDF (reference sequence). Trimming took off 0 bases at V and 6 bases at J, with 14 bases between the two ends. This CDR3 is CATSRDARQGNGYTF. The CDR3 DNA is TGTGCCACCAGCAGAGACGCTAGGCAGGGTAATGGCTACACCTTC.

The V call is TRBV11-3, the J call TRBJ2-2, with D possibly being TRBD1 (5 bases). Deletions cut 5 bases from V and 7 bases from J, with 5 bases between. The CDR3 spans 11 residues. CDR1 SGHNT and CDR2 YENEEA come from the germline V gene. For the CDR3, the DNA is TGTGCCAGCAGCGACAGCGGGGAGCTGTTTTTT. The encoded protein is CASSDSGELFF.

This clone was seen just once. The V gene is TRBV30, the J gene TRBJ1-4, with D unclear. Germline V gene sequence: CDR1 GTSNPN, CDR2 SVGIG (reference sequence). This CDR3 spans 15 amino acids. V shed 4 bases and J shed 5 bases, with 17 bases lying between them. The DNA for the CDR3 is TGTGCCTGGACCATGACTGCTCGGAGAAATGAAAAACTGTTTTTT. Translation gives CAWTMTARRNEKLFF. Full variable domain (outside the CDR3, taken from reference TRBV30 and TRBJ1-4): SQTIHQWPATLVQPVGSPLSLECTVEGTSNPNLYWYRQAAGRGLQLLFYSVGIGQISSEVPQNLSASRPQDRQFILSSKKLLLSDSGFYLCAWTMTARRNEKLFFGSGTQLSVL.

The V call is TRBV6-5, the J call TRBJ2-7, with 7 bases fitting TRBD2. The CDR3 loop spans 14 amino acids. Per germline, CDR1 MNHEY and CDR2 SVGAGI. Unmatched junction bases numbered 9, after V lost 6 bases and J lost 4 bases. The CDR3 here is CASRPGEGRYEQYF. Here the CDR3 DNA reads TGTGCCAGCAGGCCGGGGGAGGGTCGTTACGAGCAGTACTTC.

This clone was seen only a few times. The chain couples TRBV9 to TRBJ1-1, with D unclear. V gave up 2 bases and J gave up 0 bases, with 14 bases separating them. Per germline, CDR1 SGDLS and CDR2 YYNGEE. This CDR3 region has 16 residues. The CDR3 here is CASSVVLDYLNTEAFF. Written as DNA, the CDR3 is TGTGCCAGCAGCGTGGTCTTGGACTATTTGAACACTGAAGCTTTCTTT.